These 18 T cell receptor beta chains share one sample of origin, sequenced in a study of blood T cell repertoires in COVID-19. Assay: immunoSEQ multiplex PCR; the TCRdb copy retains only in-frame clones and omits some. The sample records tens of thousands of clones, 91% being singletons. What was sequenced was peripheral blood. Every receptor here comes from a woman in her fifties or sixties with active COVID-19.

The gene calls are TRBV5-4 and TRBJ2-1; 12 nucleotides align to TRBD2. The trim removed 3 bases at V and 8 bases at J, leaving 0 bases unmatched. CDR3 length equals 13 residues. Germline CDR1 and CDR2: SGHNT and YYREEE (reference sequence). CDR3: CASSSSGRDEQFF. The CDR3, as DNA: TGTGCCAGCAGCTCTAGCGGGAGGGATGAGCAGTTCTTC.

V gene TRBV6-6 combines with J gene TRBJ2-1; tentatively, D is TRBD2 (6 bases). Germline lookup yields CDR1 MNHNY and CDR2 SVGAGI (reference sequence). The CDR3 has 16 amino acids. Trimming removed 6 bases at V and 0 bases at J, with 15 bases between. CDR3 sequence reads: CASSRRGQSSYNEQFF. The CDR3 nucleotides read TGTGCCAGCAGCCGGAGGGGCCAAAGCTCCTACAATGAGCAGTTCTTC.

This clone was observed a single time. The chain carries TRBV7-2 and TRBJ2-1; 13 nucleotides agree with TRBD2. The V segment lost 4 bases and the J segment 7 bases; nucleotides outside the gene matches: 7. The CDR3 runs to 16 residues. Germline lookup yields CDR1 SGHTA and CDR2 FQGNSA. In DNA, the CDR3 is TGTGCCAGCAGCTCCTCGGGACTAGCGGGATCGAATGAGCAGTTCTTC. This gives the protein CASSSSGLAGSNEQFF.

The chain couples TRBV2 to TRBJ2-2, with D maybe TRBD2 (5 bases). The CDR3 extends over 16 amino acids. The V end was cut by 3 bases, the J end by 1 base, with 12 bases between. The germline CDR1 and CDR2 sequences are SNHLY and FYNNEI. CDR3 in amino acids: CASSDPGKGNTGELFF. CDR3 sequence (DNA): TGTGCCAGCAGTGATCCGGGGAAAGGGAACACCGGGGAGCTGTTTTTT.

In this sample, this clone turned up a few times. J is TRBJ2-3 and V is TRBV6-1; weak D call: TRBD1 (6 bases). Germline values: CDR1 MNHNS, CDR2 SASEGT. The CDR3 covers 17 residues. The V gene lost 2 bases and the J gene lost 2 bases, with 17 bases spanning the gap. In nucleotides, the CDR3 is TGTGCCAGCAGTGAACGCAGGGACATCCTTAACACAGATACGCAGTATTTT. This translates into CASSERRDILNTDTQYF.

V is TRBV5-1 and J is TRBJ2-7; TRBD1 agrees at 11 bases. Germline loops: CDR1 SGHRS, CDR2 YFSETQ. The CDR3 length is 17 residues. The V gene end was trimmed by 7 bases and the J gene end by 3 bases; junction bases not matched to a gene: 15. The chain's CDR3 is CASSMHASGTGGYEQYF. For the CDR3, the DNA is TGCGCCAGCTCCATGCACGCTAGCGGGACAGGGGGCTACGAGCAGTACTTC.

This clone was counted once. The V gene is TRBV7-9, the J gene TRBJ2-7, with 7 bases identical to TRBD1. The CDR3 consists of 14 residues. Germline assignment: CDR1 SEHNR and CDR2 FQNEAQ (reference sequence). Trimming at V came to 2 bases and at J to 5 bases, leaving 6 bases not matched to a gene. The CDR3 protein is CASSLWSGGNEQYF. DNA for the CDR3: TGTGCCAGCAGCTTATGGTCAGGGGGTAACGAGCAGTACTTC.

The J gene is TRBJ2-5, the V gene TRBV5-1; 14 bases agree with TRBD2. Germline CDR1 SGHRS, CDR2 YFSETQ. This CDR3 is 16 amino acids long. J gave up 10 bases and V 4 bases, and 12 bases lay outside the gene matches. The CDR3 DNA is TGCGCCAGCAGCGCGGGACTAGCGGGAGTTGTGAGTGGCCAGTACTTC. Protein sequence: CASSAGLAGVVSGQYF.

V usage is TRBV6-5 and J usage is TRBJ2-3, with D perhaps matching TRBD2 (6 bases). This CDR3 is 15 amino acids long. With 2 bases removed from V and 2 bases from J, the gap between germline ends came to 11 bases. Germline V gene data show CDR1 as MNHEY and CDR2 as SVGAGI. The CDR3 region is CASSYRSGNTDTQYF. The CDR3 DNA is TGTGCCAGCAGTTACCGTAGCGGTAACACAGATACGCAGTATTTT.

For the CDR3, the DNA is TGCGCCAGCAGCTTGCTTAGCGGGAGCAATGAGCAGTACTTC. Translation: CASSLLSGSNEQYF. The J gene is TRBJ2-7, the V gene TRBV5-1; 9 nucleotides line up with TRBD2. V shed 1 base and J 7 bases; nucleotides not matched to a gene: 6. The CDR3 runs to 14 residues. The V gene's germline CDR1 is SGHRS and CDR2 YFSETQ.

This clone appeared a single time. CDR3 residues: CASSPDGQNTEAFF. Written as DNA, the CDR3 is TGTGCCAGCAGCCCCGACGGACAGAACACTGAAGCTTTCTTT. The chain couples TRBV11-3 to TRBJ1-1, with TRBD1 as a possible D gene (5 bases). This CDR3 contains 14 residues. Trimming shortened V by 5 bases and J by 1 base, and 11 bases separated the two germline ends. Per the germline V gene, CDR1 is SGHNT and CDR2 is YENEEA.

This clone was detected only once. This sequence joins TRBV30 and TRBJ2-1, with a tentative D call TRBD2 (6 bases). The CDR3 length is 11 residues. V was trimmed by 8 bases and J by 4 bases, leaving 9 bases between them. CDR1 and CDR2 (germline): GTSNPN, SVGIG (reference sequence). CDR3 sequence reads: CALRGYNEQFF. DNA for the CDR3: TGTGCCCTGCGGGGTTACAATGAGCAGTTCTTC.

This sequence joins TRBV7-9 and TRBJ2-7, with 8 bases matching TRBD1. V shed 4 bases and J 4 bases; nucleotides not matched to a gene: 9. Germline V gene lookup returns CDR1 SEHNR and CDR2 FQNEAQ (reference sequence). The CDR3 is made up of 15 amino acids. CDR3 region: CASSSETGVRYEQYF. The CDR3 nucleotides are TGTGCCAGCAGCTCGGAGACAGGGGTCCGTTACGAGCAGTACTTC. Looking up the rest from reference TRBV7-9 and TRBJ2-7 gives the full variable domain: DTGVSQNPRHKITKRGQNVTFRCDPISEHNRLYWYRQTLGQGPEFLTYFQNEAQLEKSRLLSDRFSAERPKGSFSTLEIQRTEQGDSAMYLCASSSETGVRYEQYFGPGTRLTVT.

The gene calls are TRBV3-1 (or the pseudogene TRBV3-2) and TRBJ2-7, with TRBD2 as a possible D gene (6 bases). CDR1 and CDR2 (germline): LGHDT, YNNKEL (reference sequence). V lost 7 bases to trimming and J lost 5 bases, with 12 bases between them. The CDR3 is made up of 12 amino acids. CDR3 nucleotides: TGTGCCAGCACCACCTGGGGGGACGAGCAGTACTTC. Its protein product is CASTTWGDEQYF.

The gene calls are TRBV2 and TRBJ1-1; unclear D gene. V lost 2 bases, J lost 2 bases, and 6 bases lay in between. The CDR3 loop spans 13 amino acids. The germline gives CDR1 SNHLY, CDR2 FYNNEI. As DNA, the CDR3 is TGTGCCAGCAGTGAACACAGAAACACTGAAGCTTTCTTT. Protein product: CASSEHRNTEAFF. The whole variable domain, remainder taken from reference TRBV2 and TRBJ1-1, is EPEVTQTPSHQVTQMGQEVILRCVPISNHLYFYWYRQILGQKVEFLVSFYNNEISEKSEIFDDQFSVERPDGSNFTLKIRSTKLEDSAMYFCASSEHRNTEAFFGQGTRLTVV.

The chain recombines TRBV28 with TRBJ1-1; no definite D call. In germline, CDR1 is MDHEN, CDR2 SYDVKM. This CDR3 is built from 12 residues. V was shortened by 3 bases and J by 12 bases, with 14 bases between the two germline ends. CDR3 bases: TGTGCCAGCAGTTTGAGGGAGCGACTAACTTTCTTT. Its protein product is CASSLRERLTFF.

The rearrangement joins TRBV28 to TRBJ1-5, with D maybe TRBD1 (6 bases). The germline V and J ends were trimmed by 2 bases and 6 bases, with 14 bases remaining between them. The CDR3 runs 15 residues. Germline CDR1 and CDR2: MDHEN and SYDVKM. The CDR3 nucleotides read TGTGCCAGCAGTTTAACCTCCCGGACAGTTCAGCCCCAGCATTTT. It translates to CASSLTSRTVQPQHF.

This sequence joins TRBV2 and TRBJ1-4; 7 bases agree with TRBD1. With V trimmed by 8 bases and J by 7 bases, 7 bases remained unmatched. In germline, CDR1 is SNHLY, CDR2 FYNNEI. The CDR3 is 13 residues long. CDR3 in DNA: TGTGCCAGCCTACGGGACAGAGTTGAAAAACTGTTTTTT. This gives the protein CASLRDRVEKLFF. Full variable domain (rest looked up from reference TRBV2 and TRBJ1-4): EPEVTQTPSHQVTQMGQEVILRCVPISNHLYFYWYRQILGQKVEFLVSFYNNEISEKSEIFDDQFSVERPDGSNFTLKIRSTKLEDSAMYFCASLRDRVEKLFFGSGTQLSVL.